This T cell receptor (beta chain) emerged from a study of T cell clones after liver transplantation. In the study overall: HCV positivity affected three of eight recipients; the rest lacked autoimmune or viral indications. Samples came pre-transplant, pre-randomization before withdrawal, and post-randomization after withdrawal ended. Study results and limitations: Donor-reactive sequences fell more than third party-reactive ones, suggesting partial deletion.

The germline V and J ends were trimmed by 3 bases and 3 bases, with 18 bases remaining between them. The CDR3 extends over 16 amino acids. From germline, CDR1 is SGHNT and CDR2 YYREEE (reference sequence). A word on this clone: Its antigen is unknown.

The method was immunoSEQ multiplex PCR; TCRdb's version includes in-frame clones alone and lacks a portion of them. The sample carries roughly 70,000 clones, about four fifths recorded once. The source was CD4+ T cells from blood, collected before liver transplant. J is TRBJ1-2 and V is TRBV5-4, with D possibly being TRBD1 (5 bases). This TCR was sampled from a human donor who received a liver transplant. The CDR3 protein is CASSWGGRGEDYGYTF. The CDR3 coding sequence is TGTGCCAGCAGCTGGGGGGGACGAGGGGAGGACTATGGCTACACCTTC.